This TCR beta chain is drawn from a study of regulatory T cells in long-lasting Graves disease. About the study: Persistent Graves' disease denoted over 5 years of antithyroid drugs plus positive TSH receptor antibodies.

For TCR beta, libraries came from iRepertoire HTBI primers and Arm-PCR of CDR3 regions. TCRdb fed the multiplex PCR reads into MiXCR, producing one record per CDR3 protein. Here the sample spans some 370,000 distinct CDR3 sequences, more than 20% being singletons. Time point noted: persistent/refractory GD, antithyroid drugs over 5 years with positive TRAb. From PBMCs, RNA was extracted and then used to make the TCR library. This clonotype showed up many times. There are 12 residues in the CDR3. Trimming took 6 bases from V and 13 from J, leaving 16 bases between them. This sequence was found in a middle-aged woman with Graves disease. The V call is TRBV12-3 or TRBV12-4, the J call TRBJ1-5, with D possibly TRBD1 on 5 matching bases. Specimen: peripheral blood mononuclear cells (PBMCs), collected when the disease was refractory, from a patient treated with antithyroid drugs. The CDR3 here is CASSSFRQLQHF. CDR3 nucleotide sequence: TGTGCCAGCAGCAGCTTCCGACAGTTACAGCATTTT.